The clone carrying this T cell receptor (beta chain) showed up just once. This sample stems from a study of blood T cell repertoires in COVID-19. Study in general: Both acute and convalescent COVID-19 samples were obtained from the United States, Italy and Spain. In each case, the material was cDNA or gDNA derived from T cells, B-cell-depleted T cells, or PBMCs.

Original analysis: Reference gene primer amplification gave nucleated cell count estimates. Profiled with immunoSEQ multiplex PCR; TCRdb holds only in-frame clones, not every one. V, J and clone size are those of that table, while D and trimming were read from the DNA. The sample has roughly 260,000 clones, roughly nine tenths seen once. CDR3 length equals 14 residues. Germline V gives CDR1 MNHEY, CDR2 SVGAGI. With 6 bases clipped from V and 6 bases from J, the junction kept 3 bases outside the gene matches. The TCR was taken from a man between 60 and 75 years old who had recovered from COVID-19. The sequencing sample was made of peripheral blood. The V call is TRBV6-5, the J call TRBJ1-6, with TRBD1 matching over 9 bases. The CDR3 reads CASRKQGANSPLHF. The CDR3 DNA reads as TGTGCCAGCAGGAAACAGGGGGCTAATTCACCCCTCCACTTT.